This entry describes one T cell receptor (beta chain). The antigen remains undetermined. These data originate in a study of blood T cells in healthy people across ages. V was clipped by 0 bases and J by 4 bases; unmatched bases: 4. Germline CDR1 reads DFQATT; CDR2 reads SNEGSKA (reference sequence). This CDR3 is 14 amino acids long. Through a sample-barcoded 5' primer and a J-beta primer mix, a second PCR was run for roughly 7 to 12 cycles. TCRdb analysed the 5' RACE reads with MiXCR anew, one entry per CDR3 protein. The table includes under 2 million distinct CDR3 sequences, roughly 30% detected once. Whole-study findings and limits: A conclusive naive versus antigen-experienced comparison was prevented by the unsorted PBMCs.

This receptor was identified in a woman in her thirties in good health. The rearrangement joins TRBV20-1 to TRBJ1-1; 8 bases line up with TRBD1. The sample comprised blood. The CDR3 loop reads CSARDQGQGTEAFF. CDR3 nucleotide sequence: TGCAGTGCTAGAGATCAAGGACAGGGCACTGAAGCTTTCTTT.